These T cell receptor beta chains were read from a single sample in a study of T cell responses to AZD1222 COVID-19 vaccine. Profiling relied on immunoSEQ multiplex PCR, and the TCRdb table lists in-frame clones only, not all of them. The sample gives around 110,000 clones, 92% of which show up once; 8.5% to 10% is in the top ten. The specimen comprised peripheral blood, sampled 28 days after the second AZD1222 dose. These receptors all stem from an adult who received the AZD1222 COVID-19 vaccine. CDR3s include the opening cysteine and the closing phenylalanine or tryptophan. D genes are given only for firm matches.

D | J | V | CDR3
. | TRBJ2-5 | TRBV29-1 | CSVERQVRETQYF
. | TRBJ1-4 | TRBV18 | CASSPRRAEKLFF
. | TRBJ1-4 | TRBV7-9 | CASRKDGNNEKLFF
. | TRBJ2-7 | TRBV27 | CAIKKGLDSYEQYF
. | TRBJ1-3 | TRBV6-5 | CASSLGVSGNTIYF
. | TRBJ1-4 | TRBV5-1 | CASSLEAGVANEKLFF
. | TRBJ1-5 | TRBV12-3/TRBV12-4 | CASSLTQPQHF
. | TRBJ2-7 | TRBV28 | CASRGDNSYEQYF
. | TRBJ1-2 | TRBV15 | CATSREGSGLNGYTF
TRBD1 | TRBJ1-1 | TRBV19 | CASSIALDRGREAFF
TRBD1 | TRBJ2-5 | TRBV4-1 | CASSQGRGGEETQYF
. | TRBJ1-1 | TRBV3-1/TRBV3-2 | CASSQVGGFAFF
. | TRBJ1-5 | TRBV5-6 | CASSHGQSNQPQHF
TRBD1 | TRBJ1-4 | TRBV6-2/TRBV6-3 | CASSLRDRGIATNEKLFF
. | TRBJ1-1 | TRBV5-5 | CASSPGEGPDTEAFF
. | TRBJ2-7 | TRBV18 | CASSPGRGGYEQYF
. | TRBJ1-1 | TRBV25-1 | CASSVGILMNTEAFF
. | TRBJ1-5 | TRBV29-1 | CSVTTTASNQPQHF